This T cell receptor (beta chain) was documented in a study of T-cell reconstitution after alpha-beta-depleted transplantation in children. Preparation of the TCRbeta library was carried out with unique molecular identifiers. Each CDR3 protein is one row after TCRdb ran MiXCR on the PCR reads. The sample lists hundreds of thousands of distinct CDR3 sequences, 15% to 20% occurring once. The TCR sequence derives from a human donor who donated a stem cell graft to a child with acute myeloid leukemia. Material: PBMCs from the stem cell graft donor, obtained from the stem cell graft.

The CDR3 loop is CASSPTPLAGTGELFF. The CDR3 nucleotides read TGCGCCAGCAGCCCCACGCCTTTGGCGGGCACCGGGGAGCTGTTTTTT. This chain uses TRBV5-1 with TRBJ2-2; D perhaps matches TRBD2 (5 bases). Germline-derived CDR1 and CDR2 are SGHRS and YFSETQ. Trimming pared 4 bases from V and 4 bases from J, leaving 17 bases between. There are 16 residues in the CDR3.